What follows are 11 T cell receptor beta chains derived from one specimen sequenced in a study of T-cell memory formation after mild COVID-19. From the 5' RACE reads, TCRdb called clonotypes with MiXCR, one entry per CDR3 protein. Of approximately 440,000 distinct CDR3 sequences in the sample, around 19% are singletons; the top ten hold about 8.1%. The sequencing sample was made of PBMCs or a T cell subset sorted from them (not recorded which). Receptor source: an adult woman who had mild COVID-19 (a few samples of this study predate the infection). Cell type and time point are not known.

In its sample, this clonotype was seen a few times. The chain carries TRBV19 and TRBJ2-7; D is undetermined. The germline gives CDR1 LNHDA, CDR2 SQIVND (reference sequence). The V end lost 7 bases, the J end lost 3 bases, and 10 bases lay between the germline ends. The length of the CDR3 is 12 residues. The CDR3 region is CASKGDGYEQYF. The CDR3 coding sequence is TGTGCCAGTAAGGGCGACGGCTACGAGCAGTACTTC.

V gene TRBV19 combines with J gene TRBJ1-6; D is uncertain. V gave up 5 bases and J gave up 4 bases, with 6 bases separating them. Germline V CDR1 and CDR2: LNHDA, SQIVND (reference sequence). The CDR3 loop spans 13 amino acids. The CDR3 loop reads CASSELYNSPLHF. The CDR3 bases are TGTGCCAGTAGTGAACTTTATAATTCACCCCTCCACTTT. Full variable domain (remainder filled in from reference TRBV19 and TRBJ1-6): DGGITQSPKYLFRKEGQNVTLSCEQNLNHDAMYWYRQDPGQGLRLIYYSQIVNDFQKGDIAEGYSVSREKKESFPLTVTSAQKNPTAFYLCASSELYNSPLHFGNGTRLTVT.

V and J are TRBV25-1 and TRBJ1-1; D unclear. The V end was cut by 7 bases, the J end by 11 bases, with 14 bases between. This CDR3 region has 11 residues. Per the germline V gene, CDR1 is MGHDK and CDR2 is SYGVNS. CDR3 DNA: TGTGCCAGCACGTACGAGGCGCGCGCTTTCTTT. Protein sequence: CASTYEARAFF.

This chain uses TRBV7-6 with TRBJ2-1, with D perhaps TRBD1 or TRBD2 (5 bases each). The CDR3 runs 15 residues. Trimming removed 5 bases at V and 7 bases at J, with 18 bases between. Germline assignment: CDR1 SGHVS and CDR2 FNYEAQ. The CDR3 nucleotides are TGTGCCAGCAGCCGAGGGGAGACCACCTTTAATGAGCAGTTCTTC. The encoded protein is CASSRGETTFNEQFF.

This clonotype was seen more than once but under ten times. V is TRBV5-4 and J is TRBJ2-3, with a possible D match to TRBD2 (5 bases). Germline V gives CDR1 SGHNT, CDR2 YYREEE (reference sequence). Between the trimmed V and J ends, which lost 7 bases and 5 bases, there was a span of 17 bases. This CDR3 region has 14 residues. CDR3 DNA: TGTGCCAGCGCTGGACGAACCGAGGGAGATACGCAGTATTTT. This sequence encodes CASAGRTEGDTQYF. Using reference TRBV5-4 and TRBJ2-3 for the parts outside the CDR3, the full variable domain is ETGVTQSPTHLIKTRGQQVTLRCSSQSGHNTVSWYQQALGQGPQFIFQYYREEENGRGNFPPRFSGLQFPNYSSELNVNALELDDSALYLCASAGRTEGDTQYFGPGTRLTVL.

The rearrangement links TRBV6-2 or TRBV6-3 to TRBJ2-1; TRBD1 might be the D (6 bases). The CDR3 sequence is 15 residues long. The germline CDR1 and CDR2 sequences are MNHEY and SVGEGT. Trimming removed 6 bases at V and 7 bases at J, with 19 bases between. The CDR3 loop is CASSRRRGLDNEQFF. CDR3 coding DNA: TGTGCCAGCAGCCGACGAAGGGGGTTGGATAATGAGCAGTTCTTC.

In this sample, this clonotype turned up a few times. This rearrangement joins TRBV25-1 to TRBJ2-5; TRBD1 matches at 9 bases. The trim removed 6 bases at V and 4 bases at J, leaving 18 bases unmatched. The CDR3 is 18 residues long. CDR1 and CDR2 (germline): MGHDK, SYGVNS. CDR3 region: CASSNPFLRTGVRETQYF. In DNA form, the CDR3 reads TGTGCCAGCAGCAACCCATTTCTGAGGACAGGGGTTCGAGAGACCCAGTACTTC.

V and J are TRBV15 and TRBJ1-1; D remains unclear. The germline V and J ends were trimmed by 0 bases and 10 bases, with 9 bases remaining between them. Germline CDR1 LNHNV, CDR2 YYDKDF (reference sequence). CDR3 length: 12 amino acids. The DNA for the CDR3 is TGTGCCACCAGCAGAGATGTCGAGGGAGCTTTCTTT. This translates into CATSRDVEGAFF.

This clonotype was seen more than once but under ten times. The gene calls are TRBV7-8 and TRBJ2-3; 11 positions match TRBD2. V gave up 7 bases and J gave up 0 bases; unmatched junction bases: 6. The V gene's germline CDR1 is SGHVS and CDR2 FQNEAQ. CDR3 length equals 16 residues. Here the CDR3 reads CASTSGLADSTDTQYF. The CDR3 DNA reads TGTGCCAGCACCTCGGGACTAGCGGATAGCACAGATACGCAGTATTTT.

The chain is built from TRBV28 and TRBJ1-1, with D perhaps TRBD1 (6 bases). CDR3 length equals 14 residues. The V end was cut by 5 bases, the J end by 11 bases, with 21 bases between. The germline V gene has CDR1 MDHEN and CDR2 SYDVKM. The CDR3 nucleotides read TGTGCCAGCAGTACGTCACCAGACGGGACATGGGCTTTCTTT. It is translated as CASSTSPDGTWAFF.

The chain recombines TRBV5-1 with TRBJ1-1; 10 nucleotides align to TRBD1. The J segment lost 0 bases and the V segment lost 1 base, leaving 3 bases of the junction unmatched. This CDR3 is built from 16 residues. Germline V gives CDR1 SGHRS, CDR2 YFSETQ. In DNA, the CDR3 is TGCGCCAGCAGCTTGCGGGGACAGGGGCTGAACACTGAAGCTTTCTTT. It encodes CASSLRGQGLNTEAFF.